The 5 T cell receptor beta chains given below trace back to one sample, sequenced in a study of blood T cell repertoires in COVID-19. Sequenced by immunoSEQ multiplex PCR; TCRdb stores in-frame clones only, minus some. The sample includes about 230,000 clones, roughly 83% of them seen just once. Sequenced input: peripheral blood. These receptors all stem from a woman in her 70s with active or convalescent COVID-19.

The sample holds a few counts of this clone. The DNA for the CDR3 is TGTGCCAGCAGCCTTACCCTAGGGACAGGGGATTCTGGCTACACCTTC. Residues: CASSLTLGTGDSGYTF. This rearrangement joins TRBV7-2 to TRBJ1-2, with TRBD1 matching over 10 bases. The V segment lost 5 bases and the J segment 7 bases; nucleotides outside the gene matches: 13. Germline V lookup: CDR1 SGHTA, CDR2 FQGNSA. The CDR3 runs to 16 residues.

V is TRBV28 and J is TRBJ2-3; TRBD2 aligns across 9 bases. Unmatched junction bases numbered 6, after V lost 8 bases and J lost 3 bases. This CDR3 has 14 residues. Germline V gene lookup returns CDR1 MDHEN and CDR2 SYDVKM. CDR3 amino acids: CASGWTSATDTQYF. CDR3 in DNA: TGTGCCAGCGGCTGGACTAGCGCTACAGATACGCAGTATTTT.

The rearrangement joins TRBV6-6 to TRBJ2-1, with TRBD2 matching over 13 bases. The germline CDR1 and CDR2 sequences are MNHNY and SVGAGI (reference sequence). V shed 0 bases, J shed 10 bases, and the junction held 6 bases outside the gene matches. The CDR3 spans 16 residues. Here the CDR3 DNA reads TGTGCCAGCAGTTACTCTAGGACTAGCGGGAGTGAAGAGCAGTTCTTC. Protein: CASSYSRTSGSEEQFF.

This chain uses TRBV3-1 (or the pseudogene TRBV3-2) with TRBJ1-1; 8 positions agree with TRBD1. With V trimmed by 3 bases and J by 5 bases, 2 bases remained unmatched. This CDR3 region has 13 residues. The V gene's germline CDR1 is LGHDT and CDR2 YNNKEL (reference sequence). The CDR3 loop reads CASSHGQGTEAFF. The CDR3 DNA reads as TGTGCCAGCAGCCATGGACAGGGAACTGAAGCTTTCTTT.

The count of this clone is one. V is TRBV5-1 and J is TRBJ1-3; tentatively, D is TRBD1 (6 bases). The CDR3 consists of 15 residues. Germline V gene lookup returns CDR1 SGHRS and CDR2 YFSETQ. The ends were cut back, 5 bases at V and 0 bases at J, with 12 bases in the middle. In nucleotides, the CDR3 is TGCGCCAGCAGTCAAGACAGGCACTCTGGAAACACCATATATTTT. This translates into CASSQDRHSGNTIYF.